A single sample gave rise to the 26 T cell receptor beta chains below, sequenced in a study of regulatory T cells in long-lasting Graves disease. Time point here: persistent/refractory GD, antithyroid drugs over 5 years with positive TRAb. Construction of the TCR library relied on RNA isolated from PBMCs. According to the study, TCR beta libraries were built with iRepertoire HTBI primers and CDR3-region Arm-PCR. MiXCR was run by TCRdb on the multiplex PCR reads, yielding one entry per CDR3 protein. Of about 310,000 distinct CDR3 sequences in the sample, under 25% were seen once. Sequences were derived from peripheral blood mononuclear cells (PBMCs), sampled when the disease was refractory, from a patient treated with antithyroid drugs. These receptors all come from a female donor with Graves disease.

This clonotype occurred a few times. J is TRBJ1-5 and V is TRBV27, with unresolved D. V lost 0 bases and J lost 4, with 10 bases in between. The germline V gene encodes CDR1 MNHEY and CDR2 SMNVEV (reference sequence). This CDR3 has 15 residues. CDR3 coding DNA: TGTGCCAGCAGTTTATCTGGCCTAAGTAATCAGCCCCAGCATTTT. The encoded protein is CASSLSGLSNQPQHF.

The rearrangement joins TRBV7-9 to TRBJ2-7; TRBD1 aligns across 9 bases. Germline V gene lookup returns CDR1 SEHNR and CDR2 FQNEAQ (reference sequence). The CDR3 covers 12 residues. The junction had 3 bases not matched to a gene; V was cut back by 3 bases and J by 9 bases. CDR3 bases: TGTGCCAGCAGCTTCCCGGGACAGGGGCAGTACTTC. Encoded protein: CASSFPGQGQYF.

The V call is TRBV9, the J call TRBJ1-1; 8 bases match TRBD1. The germline V gene has CDR1 SGDLS and CDR2 YYNGEE. V shed 3 bases, J shed 11 bases, and the junction held 15 bases outside the gene matches. This CDR3 region has 15 residues. The CDR3 loop reads CASSATRTGSLGAFF. The CDR3 DNA sequence: TGTGCCAGCAGCGCAACCCGGACAGGGAGTCTGGGTGCTTTCTTT.

This clonotype was observed a handful of times. The rearrangement joins TRBV19 to TRBJ1-2, with 8 positions matching TRBD1. V gave up 7 bases and J gave up 4 bases; unmatched junction bases: 8. From germline, CDR1 is LNHDA and CDR2 SQIVND (reference sequence). The CDR3 covers 14 residues. The CDR3 DNA sequence: TGTGCCAGTAATCAGGGGGCGACCGGCTATGGCTACACCTTC. It codes for CASNQGATGYGYTF.

Only a few counts were recorded for this clonotype. The junction differs from germline at one of its ends, possibly a read error. The genes are TRBV7-7 and TRBJ2-1; possibly TRBD2 for D (5 bases). The CDR3 spans 13 residues. Per germline, CDR1 SSHAT and CDR2 FNYEAQ (reference sequence). CDR3 residues: CASSLATGNEQFF. The CDR3, as DNA: TGTGCTAGCAGCTTAGCGACCGGGAATGAGCAGTTCTTC.

V is TRBV6-2 or TRBV6-3 and J is TRBJ1-4; 8 nucleotides line up with TRBD1. Germline CDR1 MNHEY, CDR2 SVGEGT. V lost 11 bases, J lost 4 bases, and 9 bases stayed unmatched. The CDR3 consists of 14 residues. As DNA, the CDR3 is TGTGCCGCCGCACTGGGACAGGATAATGAAAAACTGTTTTTT. Its protein product is CAAALGQDNEKLFF.

The chain links TRBV30 to TRBJ1-2; 9 nucleotides align to TRBD1. This CDR3 is 11 amino acids long. V gave up 6 bases and J gave up 8 bases; unmatched junction bases: 4. Germline V lookup: CDR1 GTSNPN, CDR2 SVGIG (reference sequence). The CDR3 region has the DNA TGTGCCTGCTGGACAGGGGTGGGCTACACCTTC. This sequence encodes CACWTGVGYTF.

In this sample, this clonotype turned up many times. The V gene is TRBV11-2, the J gene TRBJ1-5; D call uncertain. Trimming left V 5 bases short and J 7 bases short, with 12 bases between. Germline V lookup: CDR1 SGHAT, CDR2 FQNNGV. The CDR3 runs 13 residues. The CDR3, as DNA: TGTGCCAGCAGCAATCGACACGAACAGCCCCAGCATTTT. Its protein product is CASSNRHEQPQHF.

A few counts support this clonotype. This chain joins TRBV20-1 and TRBJ2-7; 12 bases are shared with TRBD2. V dropped 2 bases and J dropped 5; count of bases not matched to a gene: 4. Germline CDR1 and CDR2: DFQATT and SNEGSKA (reference sequence). The CDR3 is 14 amino acids. CDR3 loop: CSARLAGGLNEQYF. CDR3 nucleotide sequence: TGCAGTGCTAGACTAGCGGGAGGGCTAAACGAGCAGTACTTC.

The chain has TRBV7-9 and TRBJ2-2, with 8 bases fitting TRBD2. The CDR3 extends over 18 amino acids. The ends lost 5 bases at V and 7 bases at J; junction bases unmatched: 18. The germline V gene has CDR1 SEHNR and CDR2 FQNEAQ (reference sequence). The CDR3 reads CASSPELDGGRLLGELFF. CDR3 nucleotides: TGTGCCAGCAGCCCAGAACTCGATGGCGGGAGGTTGCTCGGGGAGCTGTTTTTT. The whole variable domain, filled in from reference TRBV7-9 and TRBJ2-2, reads DTGVSQNPRHKITKRGQNVTFRCDPISEHNRLYWYRQTLGQGPEFLTYFQNEAQLEKSRLLSDRFSAERPKGSFSTLEIQRTEQGDSAMYLCASSPELDGGRLLGELFFGEGSRLTVL.

CDR3 DNA: TGCAGTGCTAGGATTGGGGGGGCCAAAAACATTCAGTACTTC. It encodes CSARIGGAKNIQYF. The rearrangement uses TRBV20-1 and TRBJ2-4; D is possibly TRBD2 (6 bases). Germline-derived CDR1 and CDR2 are DFQATT and SNEGSKA (reference sequence). Trimming took 3 bases from V and 1 from J, leaving 10 bases between them. The CDR3 is 14 amino acids.

This clonotype has only a few counts. V usage is TRBV5-6 and J usage is TRBJ2-7; 8 bases are a match to TRBD1. Trimming at V came to 2 bases and at J to 2 bases, leaving 3 bases not matched to a gene. The CDR3 is 14 amino acids. Germline V gene lookup returns CDR1 SGHDT and CDR2 YYEEEE. CDR3 nucleotide sequence: TGTGCCAGCAGCTTCGAACAGGGGGCCTACGAGCAGTACTTC. It codes for CASSFEQGAYEQYF.

At least ten counts were recorded for this clonotype. V is TRBV6-1 and J is TRBJ1-5, with 7 bases matching TRBD1. Germline V gene sequence: CDR1 MNHNS, CDR2 SASEGT. Unmatched junction bases numbered 4, after V lost 8 bases and J lost 0 bases. The CDR3 totals 14 residues. The CDR3 DNA follows: TGTGCCAGCGGGACAGTGAATAGCAATCAGCCCCAGCATTTT. Translated: CASGTVNSNQPQHF.

This clonotype was counted only a few times. A read error may produce the germline difference seen at one junction end. The J gene is TRBJ2-7, the V gene TRBV6-1; D may correspond to TRBD1 or TRBD2 (5 bases each). The germline CDR1 and CDR2 sequences are MNHNS and SASEGT. This CDR3 has 14 residues. The chain's CDR3 is CATLREGEPYEQHF. As DNA, the CDR3 is TGTGCCACCCTTCGGGAAGGGGAACCCTACGAGCAGCACTTC.

This clonotype was observed at least ten times. The rearrangement joins TRBV28 to TRBJ1-5; 12 bases align to TRBD1. This CDR3 contains 17 residues. Germline V gene data show CDR1 as MDHEN and CDR2 as SYDVKM. V gave up 6 bases and J gave up 2 bases; unmatched junction bases: 8. The CDR3 DNA is TGTGCCAGCAGCTCGGGACAGGGGGCTCAGGGCAATCAGCCCCAGCATTTT. This sequence encodes CASSSGQGAQGNQPQHF.

This clonotype was recorded a few times. This rearrangement joins TRBV28 to TRBJ2-5; 9 bases match TRBD1. The V gene end was trimmed by 0 bases and the J gene end by 1 base; junction bases not matched to a gene: 6. Germline V lookup: CDR1 MDHEN, CDR2 SYDVKM. There are 17 residues in the CDR3. DNA of the CDR3: TGTGCCAGCAGTTTATGGAGCAACAGGGGGCCCCAAGAGACCCAGTACTTC. Translation: CASSLWSNRGPQETQYF.

V is TRBV7-9 and J is TRBJ2-2; TRBD1 matches 7 bases. CDR3 length equals 17 residues. V shed 5 bases and J 3 bases; nucleotides not matched to a gene: 12. Germline CDR1 is SEHNR and CDR2 is FQNEAQ (reference sequence). Here the CDR3 DNA reads TGTGCCAGCAGCCCCTCAAAGGGGGCTGTGGACACCGGGGAGCTGTTTTTT. As protein: CASSPSKGAVDTGELFF. Combining the CDR3 with reference TRBV7-9 and TRBJ2-2 gives the whole variable domain DTGVSQNPRHKITKRGQNVTFRCDPISEHNRLYWYRQTLGQGPEFLTYFQNEAQLEKSRLLSDRFSAERPKGSFSTLEIQRTEQGDSAMYLCASSPSKGAVDTGELFFGEGSRLTVL.

The CDR3 DNA reads TGTGCCAGCAGCCGAGCGGGAGCTGGCACAGATACGCAGTATTTT. It yields the protein CASSRAGAGTDTQYF. The rearrangement links TRBV3-1 to TRBJ2-3, with 8 positions matching TRBD2. Trimming took 4 bases from V and 1 from J; bases not matched to a gene: 4. Germline CDR1 LGHDT, CDR2 YNNKEL (reference sequence). The CDR3 has 15 amino acids.

This clonotype was picked up a small number of times. This chain links TRBV12-3 or TRBV12-4 with TRBJ2-1; tentatively, D is TRBD2 (6 bases). CDR3 length: 15 residues. The V and J ends lost 6 bases and 7 bases respectively, with 19 bases between them. The CDR3 is CASSPGTVFSNEQFF. The DNA for the CDR3 is TGTGCCAGCAGCCCCGGGACTGTCTTTTCAAATGAGCAGTTCTTC.

A single count supports this clonotype. V gene TRBV11-2 combines with J gene TRBJ2-2; D is unresolved. The V end lost 2 bases, the J end lost 2 bases, and 21 bases lay between the germline ends. Germline CDR1 reads SGHAT; CDR2 reads FQNNGV. The CDR3 loop spans 19 amino acids. This chain's CDR3 is CASSLLGRITVENTGELFF. CDR3 bases: TGTGCCAGCAGCTTACTAGGCAGGATCACAGTTGAAAACACCGGGGAGCTGTTTTTT.

The chain carries TRBV6-1 and TRBJ1-2, with unresolved D. CDR3 length: 14 residues. V lost 5 bases and J lost 6, with 16 bases in between. Germline V gene data show CDR1 as MNHNS and CDR2 as SASEGT. The CDR3 sequence is CASSSGLGVHGYTF. The CDR3 DNA reads as TGTGCCAGCAGTAGTGGGTTGGGAGTACATGGCTACACCTTC.

This clonotype was seen only a few times. The chain is built from TRBV6-1 and TRBJ2-7; a possible D gene is TRBD2 (6 bases). V gave up 6 bases and J gave up 10 bases, with 19 bases separating them. This CDR3 spans 13 amino acids. Per the germline V gene, CDR1 is MNHNS and CDR2 is SASEGT. Here the CDR3 DNA reads TGTGCCAGCAGATACGGGGGAGATAAGGTCCAGTACTTC. Protein: CASRYGGDKVQYF.

This clonotype was counted at least ten times. The V and J genes are TRBV6-1 and TRBJ2-7, with 9 bases aligning to TRBD1. CDR1 and CDR2 (germline): MNHNS, SASEGT. The CDR3 length is 14 residues. The trim removed 7 bases at V and 1 base at J, leaving 5 bases unmatched. CDR3 in DNA: TGTGCCAGCATAACCGGGACAGGGTCCTACGAGCAGTACTTC. Protein sequence: CASITGTGSYEQYF.

The chain joins TRBV19 to TRBJ2-7, with D perhaps being TRBD1 or TRBD2 (5 bases each). V lost 3 bases to trimming and J lost 7 bases, with 13 bases between them. The germline V gene encodes CDR1 LNHDA and CDR2 SQIVND (reference sequence). CDR3 size: 13 residues. CDR3: CASSIGTQGEQYF. CDR3 coding DNA: TGTGCCAGTAGTATCGGGACCCAGGGTGAGCAGTACTTC.

The genes are TRBV6-2 or TRBV6-3 and TRBJ2-2, with TRBD2 as a possible D gene (6 bases). Per the germline V gene, CDR1 is MNHEY and CDR2 is SVGEGT. CDR3 size: 16 residues. V shed 4 bases and J shed 3 bases, with 15 bases lying between them. CDR3 in DNA: TGTGCCAGCAGTTCATTCGACGGGGGAGACACCGGGGAGCTGTTTTTT. Its translation: CASSSFDGGDTGELFF.

The rearrangement joins TRBV6-2 or TRBV6-3 to TRBJ2-7; 8 nucleotides agree with TRBD1. V was clipped by 3 bases and J by 2 bases; unmatched bases: 3. This CDR3 comprises 14 residues. Germline CDR1 and CDR2: MNHEY and SVGEGT. The CDR3 protein is CASSYLRGPYEQYF. CDR3 in DNA: TGTGCCAGCAGTTATCTCAGGGGGCCCTACGAGCAGTACTTC.